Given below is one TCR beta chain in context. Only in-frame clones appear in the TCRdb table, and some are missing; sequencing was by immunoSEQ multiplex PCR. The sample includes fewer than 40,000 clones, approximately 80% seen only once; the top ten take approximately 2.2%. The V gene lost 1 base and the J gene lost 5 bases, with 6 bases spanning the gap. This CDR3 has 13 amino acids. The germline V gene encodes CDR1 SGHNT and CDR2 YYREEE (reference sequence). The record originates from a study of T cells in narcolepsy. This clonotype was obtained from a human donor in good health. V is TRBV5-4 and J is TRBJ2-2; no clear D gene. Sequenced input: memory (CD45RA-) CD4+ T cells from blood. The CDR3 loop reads CASSLLGTGELFF. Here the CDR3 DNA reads TGTGCCAGCAGCTTGCTTGGGACCGGGGAGCTGTTTTTT.